The 11 T cell receptor beta chains below come from one sample, sequenced in a study of tissue T cells after allogeneic stem cell transplantation. Data came from immunoSEQ multiplex PCR; TCRdb stores just in-frame clones and leaves some out. The data show 3,000 to 5,000 clones, about 50% seen once. Time point specified: mouse harvest day 7 after allogeneic transplant. The graft held 10^6 splenic CD5+ T cells and 10^7 T-cell-depleted bone marrow cells. Sequencing used lymph node tissue. The receptors originated from a female BALB/c mouse given C57BL/6 T cells with graft-versus-host disease after an allogeneic hematopoietic cell transplant.

This clone was observed a few times. Mouse names are used for the genes. The CDR3 bases that were read are TGTGCCAGCAGTCTCGGGACAGTTTCCAACGAAAGATTATTT. Translating it yields CASSLGTVSNERLF. The CDR3 in its entirety is CASSLGTVSNERLFF. V and J are TRBV26 and TRBJ1-4; 7 bases match TRBD1. The sequence runs out 1 residue before the end of the CDR3; the remainder is reconstructed from the germline J gene. CDR3 length equals 15 residues. The ends lost 3 bases at V and 0 bases at J; junction bases unmatched: 1. Germline assignment: CDR1 KGHPV and CDR2 FQNQEV (reference sequence).

As to this clone: The genes are named according to mouse. Read coverage stops 1 residue before the CDR3 terminus; the germline J gene supplies the remainder. The chain employs TRBV26 and TRBJ1-2, with 7 bases fitting TRBD1. The germline V gene encodes CDR1 KGHPV and CDR2 FQNQEV (reference sequence). The CDR3 extends over 14 amino acids. V gave up 3 bases and J gave up 3 bases; unmatched junction bases: 4. The covered CDR3 bases are TGTGCCAGCAGTCTAAGGGGGCGGGACTCCGACTACACC. Amino acids: CASSLRGRDSDYT. The whole CDR3 region reads CASSLRGRDSDYTF.

A word on this clone: Genes and germline are mouse. The read falls 1 residue short of the CDR3 end, and the missing part is taken from the germline J gene. The J gene is TRBJ2-7, the V gene TRBV12-2; 8 bases are a match to TRBD2. Trimming cost V 0 bases and J 7 bases; bases outside gene matches: 7. Germline V gives CDR1 SGHLS, CDR2 HYDKME. CDR3 size: 14 residues. CDR3: CASSLGGGRREQYF. Partial CDR3 DNA: TGTGCCAGCTCTCTCGGGGGGGGGCGCCGAGAACAGTAC.

Of note for this clone: The genes are named according to mouse. The CDR3 end falls 1 residue outside the read, so it is completed with the germline J gene. The rearrangement uses TRBV29 and TRBJ2-1, with D hard to call. CDR1 and CDR2 from the germline V gene are MSHET and SYDVDS. V was shortened by 2 bases and J by 3 bases, with 8 bases between the two germline ends. The CDR3 covers 14 residues. CDR3 bases read: TGTGCTAGCAGTTTAACGGGGTTCTATGCTGAGCAGTTC. As protein: CASSLTGFYAEQF. In full, the CDR3 is CASSLTGFYAEQFF.

About this clone itself: The gene symbols are mouse symbols. CDR3 bases read: TGTGCAAGCAGCTTTCAGGGGGCAAACACAGAAGTCTTC. This sequence encodes CASSFQGANTEVF. Given in full, the CDR3 is CASSFQGANTEVFF. The chain combines TRBV16 with TRBJ1-1, with TRBD1 matching over 7 bases. From the germline J gene comes the end of the CDR3, since the read stops 1 residue before it. After removal of 3 bases from V and 0 bases from J, the junction contained 1 base not matched to a gene. CDR1 SGHSA and CDR2 FRNQAP come from the germline V gene. This CDR3 comprises 14 residues.

As concerns this clone: The gene symbols are mouse symbols. The missing CDR3 end, 1 residue past where the read stops, is filled in from the germline J gene. This chain joins TRBV5 and TRBJ2-5, with D uncertain. This CDR3 is 14 amino acids long. In germline, CDR1 is LGHNA, CDR2 YNLKQL (reference sequence). Trimming shortened V by 6 bases and J by 0 bases, and 10 bases separated the two germline ends. The CDR3 region is CASSPTSNQDTQYF. The covered CDR3 bases are TGTGCCAGCAGTCCGACATCTAACCAAGACACCCAGTAC.

Worth noting for this clone: Mouse gene names and germline throughout. The sequenced fragment ends 1 residue before the CDR3 boundary, so the rest is inferred from the germline J gene. The same CDR3 can be traced to other DNA sequences in this sample. J is TRBJ2-4 and V is TRBV26, with D unresolved. This CDR3 is built from 12 residues. V gave up 6 bases and J gave up 0 bases, with 4 bases separating them. CDR1 is KGHPV and CDR2 is FQNQEV in the germline V gene (reference sequence). The CDR3 bases that were read are TGTGCCAGCAGGACAAGTCAAAACACCTTGTAC. The encoded protein is CASRTSQNTLY. The full CDR3 sequence reads CASRTSQNTLYF.

As concerns this clone: Genes and germline come from the mouse. The CDR3 end is not reached by the read, which stops 1 residue before it; the germline J gene fills it in. The genes are TRBV3 and TRBJ1-3; D is unclear. The CDR3 contains 14 residues. V gave up 1 base and J gave up 0 bases, with 4 bases separating them. The germline CDR1 and CDR2 sequences are SNHLY and FYNGKV (reference sequence). CDR3 in amino acids: CASSLDNSGNTLYF. The sequenced CDR3 bases are TGTGCCAGCAGCTTAGACAATTCTGGAAATACGCTCTAT. Full variable domain (outside the CDR3, taken from reference TRBV3 and TRBJ1-3): GPKVLQIPSHQIIDMGQMVTLNCDPVSNHLYFYWYKQILGQQMEFLVNFYNGKVMEKSKLFKDQFSVERPDGSYFTLKIQPTALEDSAVYFCASSLDNSGNTLYFGEGSRLIVV.

This clone was observed a few times. The germline and genes are mouse ones. The read gets to within 1 residue of the CDR3 end, and the germline J gene fills in the rest. V is TRBV26 and J is TRBJ2-5, with 7 nucleotides matching TRBD2. The CDR3 has 15 amino acids. V shed 5 bases, J shed 0 bases, and the junction held 5 bases outside the gene matches. The germline gives CDR1 KGHPV, CDR2 FQNQEV (reference sequence). The CDR3 protein is CASSKTGSNQDTQYF. CDR3 DNA, as far as it was read: TGTGCCAGCAGTAAGACTGGGAGTAACCAAGACACCCAGTAC.

About this clone: Gene names and germline refer to mouse. The read terminates 1 residue ahead of where the CDR3 ends, so the germline J gene completes it. The chain carries TRBV1 and TRBJ2-5; D not resolved. Per germline, CDR1 NSQYPW and CDR2 LRSPGD (reference sequence). Between the trimmed V and J ends, which lost 6 bases and 5 bases, there was a span of 6 bases. The CDR3 is made up of 11 amino acids. CDR3 sequence: CTCSMGDTQYF. The sequenced part of the CDR3 DNA is TGCACCTGCAGCATGGGAGACACCCAGTAC.

In its sample, this clone ranks as medium-sized. Germline and genes here are mouse. The missing CDR3 end, 1 residue past where the read stops, is filled in from the germline J gene. The genes are TRBV4 and TRBJ2-2; the D is unclear. CDR1 LGHDT and CDR2 YNNKQL come from the germline V gene (reference sequence). The CDR3 runs to 12 residues. Trimming removed 3 bases from V and 3 bases from J, with 2 bases in between. The CDR3 protein is CASSYHTGQLYF. The CDR3 DNA, read in part, is TGTGCCAGCAGCTATCACACCGGGCAGCTCTAC. Filled out from reference TRBV4 and TRBJ2-2, the complete variable domain reads ETAVFQTPNYHVTQVGNEVSFNCKQTLGHDTMYWYKQDSKKLLKIMFSYNNKQLIVNETVPRRFSPQSSDKAHLNLRIKSVEPEDSAVYLCASSYHTGQLYFGEGSKLTVL.